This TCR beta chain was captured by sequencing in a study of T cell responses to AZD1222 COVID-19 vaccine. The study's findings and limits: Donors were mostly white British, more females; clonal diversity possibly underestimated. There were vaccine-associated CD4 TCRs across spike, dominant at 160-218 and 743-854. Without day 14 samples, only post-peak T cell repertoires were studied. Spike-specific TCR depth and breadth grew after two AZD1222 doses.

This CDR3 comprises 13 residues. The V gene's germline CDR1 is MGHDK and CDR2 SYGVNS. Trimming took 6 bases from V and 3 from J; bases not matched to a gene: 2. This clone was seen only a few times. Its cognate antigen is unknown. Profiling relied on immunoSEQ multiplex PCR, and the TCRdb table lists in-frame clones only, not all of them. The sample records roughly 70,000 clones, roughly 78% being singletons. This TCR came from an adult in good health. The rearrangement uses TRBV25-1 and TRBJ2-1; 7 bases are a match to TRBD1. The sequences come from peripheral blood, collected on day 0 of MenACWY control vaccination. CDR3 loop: CASRQGHYNEQFF. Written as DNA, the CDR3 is TGTGCCAGCAGACAGGGGCACTACAATGAGCAGTTCTTC. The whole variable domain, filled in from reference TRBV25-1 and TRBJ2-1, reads EADIYQTPRYLVIGTGKKITLECSQTMGHDKMYWYQQDPGMELHLIHYSYGVNSTEKGDLSSESTVSRIRTEHFPLTLESARPSHTSQYLCASRQGHYNEQFFGPGTRLTVL.